This TCR beta chain was recorded in a study of T cell responses to AZD1222 COVID-19 vaccine. Study-wide results and caveats: An increase in Spike-specific TCR breadth and depth was observed after two AZD1222 doses.

Details on this clone: Its cognate antigen is unknown.

Assay used: immunoSEQ multiplex PCR; TCRdb lists only in-frame clones, some missing. In the table there are 150,000 to 200,000 clones, just over 90% of which are singletons. Trimming removed 1 base from V and 7 bases from J, with 10 bases in between. Germline V gene sequence: CDR1 SGHNT, CDR2 YENEEA. This CDR3 is 13 amino acids long. The material was peripheral blood, obtained 28 days after the second AZD1222 dose. The TCR comes from an adult who received the AZD1222 COVID-19 vaccine. This chain uses TRBV11-3 with TRBJ1-1; maybe TRBD1 (6 bases). The CDR3, as DNA: TGTGCCAGCAGCTTAGTACAGGGAGGTGAAGCTTTCTTT. Protein sequence: CASSLVQGGEAFF.